This T cell receptor (beta chain) is from a study of T cell clonotyping in hematopoietic cell transplantation. Regarding the study as a whole: Cells were unsorted, so CD4 and CD8 contributions were not separated.

The table came from immunoSEQ multiplex PCR; TCRdb's copy has only in-frame clones and leaves some out. The sample carries 1,000 to 1,500 clones, around 90% recorded once. Turning to this clone: The target antigen is unknown.

Germline trimming cut 4 bases from V and 4 bases from J; bases unmatched to any gene: 3. CDR3 length: 12 residues. Germline V lookup: CDR1 GTSNPN, CDR2 SVGIG (reference sequence). This chain joins TRBV30 and TRBJ2-5; 7 bases are a match to TRBD2. This specimen consisted of peripheral blood mononuclear cells, obtained 180 days after allogeneic stem cell transplant. This receptor was identified in a female patient between 50 and 59 years old who had an allogeneic stem cell transplant from an unrelated donor, so T cells may come from the graft donor. Some clones in this sample may be carry-over from other donors' samples. This CDR3 reads CAWTREGETQYF. The CDR3 DNA is TGTGCCTGGACCAGGGAGGGAGAGACCCAGTACTTC.